The 28 T cell receptor beta chains below were found in one sample sequenced in a study of chemoradiotherapy in HPV16-positive cancers. Only in-frame clones appear in the TCRdb table, and some are missing; sequencing was by immunoSEQ multiplex PCR. The table lists under 70,000 clones, around 90% of them singletons. Sequenced material: blood, taken from a patient who underwent chemoradiotherapy. These receptors were obtained from a human donor with HPV-associated anogenital cancer.

This clone was picked up a small number of times. The chain has TRBV15 and TRBJ1-4; TRBD1 aligns across 8 bases. This CDR3 has 14 amino acids. From germline, CDR1 is LNHNV and CDR2 YYDKDF (reference sequence). V lost 5 bases to trimming and J lost 5 bases; unmatched junction nucleotides: 4. For the CDR3, the DNA is TGTGCCACCAGCGGTAGACAGGGGAATGAAAAACTGTTTTTT. Amino acid sequence: CATSGRQGNEKLFF.

This clone was recorded only once. This chain links TRBV5-1 with TRBJ2-7, with D perhaps matching TRBD2 (5 bases). This CDR3 is 14 amino acids long. Germline V gene data show CDR1 as SGHRS and CDR2 as YFSETQ. V dropped 6 bases and J dropped 3 bases, with 16 bases sitting between them. Here the CDR3 DNA reads TGCGCCAGCAACCCCCAGGACTCCAACTACGAGCAGTACTTC. Translating it yields CASNPQDSNYEQYF.

J is TRBJ2-7 and V is TRBV11-3, with 9 bases matching TRBD1. The CDR3 runs 14 residues. The ends lost 5 bases at V and 5 bases at J; junction bases unmatched: 7. Germline V gene sequence: CDR1 SGHNT, CDR2 YENEEA. The CDR3, as DNA: TGTGCCAGCAGCCTGGACAGGGGACACCACGAGCAGTACTTC. Translating it yields CASSLDRGHHEQYF.

The V and J genes are TRBV7-9 and TRBJ2-7; D could derive from TRBD1 or TRBD2 (7 bases each). V gave up 9 bases and J gave up 3 bases, with 15 bases separating them. Germline V CDR1 and CDR2: SEHNR, FQNEAQ (reference sequence). CDR3 size: 13 residues. CDR3 region: CASSGGVFYEQYF. CDR3 bases: TGTGCCAGTTCAGGGGGGGTTTTCTACGAGCAGTACTTC.

This clone was found a few times. J is TRBJ1-1 and V is TRBV6-5, with a possible D match to TRBD1 (5 bases). CDR3 length: 13 residues. The ends were cut back, 5 bases at V and 6 bases at J, with 13 bases in the middle. Germline CDR1 is MNHEY and CDR2 is SVGAGI. The CDR3 sequence is CASSAGPRAEAFF. Written as DNA, the CDR3 is TGTGCCAGCAGTGCGGGACCTCGCGCTGAAGCTTTCTTT.

This chain joins TRBV5-1 and TRBJ1-3, with D perhaps matching TRBD1 (5 bases). Germline lookup yields CDR1 SGHRS and CDR2 YFSETQ. V shed 0 bases and J shed 0 bases, with 10 bases lying between them. This CDR3 contains 16 residues. This CDR3 reads CASSLGQGGSGNTIYF. Here the CDR3 DNA reads TGCGCCAGCAGCTTGGGCCAGGGTGGCTCTGGAAACACCATATATTTT.

V and J are TRBV6-1 and TRBJ2-1; unclear D gene. The V end was cut by 5 bases, the J end by 7 bases, with 6 bases between. The CDR3 is made up of 11 amino acids. The V gene's germline CDR1 is MNHNS and CDR2 SASEGT. In DNA, the CDR3 is TGTGCCAGCAGTCCTCTGAATGAGCAGTTCTTC. It translates to CASSPLNEQFF.

The genes are TRBV25-1 and TRBJ1-2; possible D gene TRBD1, 5 bases. The V end lost 10 bases, the J end lost 4 bases, and 16 bases lay between the germline ends. The CDR3 has 13 amino acids. Germline CDR1 is MGHDK and CDR2 is SYGVNS. CDR3 sequence (DNA): TGTGCCATCCCCACGGGGGTTGTCTATGGCTACACCTTC. It codes for CAIPTGVVYGYTF.

The CDR3 bases are TGTGCCAGCAGTTTACGCTCAGGGAGGGTTACTGAAGCTTTCTTT. This translates into CASSLRSGRVTEAFF. This rearrangement joins TRBV27 to TRBJ1-1; D might be TRBD1 (5 bases). The CDR3 length is 15 residues. The germline gives CDR1 MNHEY, CDR2 SMNVEV (reference sequence). The V end lost 2 bases, the J end lost 5 bases, and 15 bases lay between the germline ends.

The chain has TRBV10-3 and TRBJ2-3; D unresolved. V was shortened by 7 bases and J by 0 bases, with 8 bases between the two germline ends. This CDR3 is 13 amino acids long. CDR1 is ENHRY and CDR2 is SYGVKD in the germline V gene. The CDR3 nucleotides are TGTGCCATCACGTCCGACAGCACAGATACGCAGTATTTT. Translation: CAITSDSTDTQYF.

This clone has just a few counts. The CDR3: CASSINRDSPLHF. The CDR3 nucleotides read TGTGCCAGTAGTATTAACCGGGATTCACCCCTCCACTTT. This rearrangement joins TRBV19 to TRBJ1-6; no definite D call. The CDR3 loop spans 13 amino acids. From germline, CDR1 is LNHDA and CDR2 SQIVND (reference sequence). Trimming shortened V by 3 bases and J by 8 bases, and 8 bases separated the two germline ends.

The chain joins TRBV9 to TRBJ1-4; no firm D call. The CDR3 sequence is 14 residues long. Looked up from germline, CDR1 is SGDLS and CDR2 is YYNGEE. V was trimmed by 5 bases and J by 10 bases, leaving 18 bases between them. The CDR3 DNA follows: TGTGCCAGCAGTAATAGTCGGGGATGGGGAAAACTGTTTTTT. Translated: CASSNSRGWGKLFF.

The chain employs TRBV9 and TRBJ1-1; tentative D call: TRBD1 (5 bases). Germline V CDR1 and CDR2: SGDLS, YYNGEE. The V gene lost 0 bases and the J gene lost 4 bases, with 13 bases spanning the gap. The CDR3 consists of 15 residues. CDR3 in DNA: TGTGCCAGCAGCGTAGTGAGGGGAGTGGGCACTGAAGCTTTCTTT. Translated: CASSVVRGVGTEAFF.

The chain has TRBV11-3 and TRBJ2-3; TRBD2 matches at 7 bases. CDR1 SGHNT and CDR2 YENEEA come from the germline V gene. With 3 bases clipped from V and 4 bases from J, the junction kept 10 bases outside the gene matches. This CDR3 is 16 amino acids long. The CDR3, as DNA: TGTGCCAGCAGCTTTGGGGGAGGGCCAGGGTCAGATACGCAGTATTTT. Translated: CASSFGGGPGSDTQYF.

Of note for this clone: The junction and the germline gene differ at one end; a read error may be behind it. The chain joins TRBV25-1 to TRBJ2-6; 11 bases align to TRBD2. The CDR3 is 17 amino acids. The V gene's germline CDR1 is MGHDK and CDR2 SYGVNS. CDR3 bases: TGTACCAGCGCCGGGACTAGCGGTCACTCTGGGGCCAACGTCCTGACTTTC. The encoded protein is CTSAGTSGHSGANVLTF.

The V gene is TRBV27, the J gene TRBJ2-2; D unresolved. There are 15 residues in the CDR3. Deletions cut 0 bases from V and 0 bases from J, with 5 bases between. Germline loops: CDR1 MNHEY, CDR2 SMNVEV (reference sequence). DNA of the CDR3: TGTGCCAGCAGTTTATCCTCCGCGAACACCGGGGAGCTGTTTTTT. Protein sequence: CASSLSSANTGELFF.

The chain joins TRBV18 to TRBJ1-4, with D perhaps matching TRBD1 (6 bases). This CDR3 spans 14 amino acids. Between the trimmed V and J ends, which lost 6 bases and 4 bases, there was a span of 12 bases. Germline CDR1 and CDR2: KGHSH and LQKENI. DNA for the CDR3: TGTGCCAGCTCTCCCGACAGGAGTAATGAAAAACTGTTTTTT. This translates into CASSPDRSNEKLFF.

This chain uses TRBV6-5 with TRBJ1-5, with 10 bases identical to TRBD1. J lost 6 bases, V lost 5 bases, and 7 bases had no gene match. Germline CDR1 and CDR2: MNHEY and SVGAGI. This CDR3 has 15 residues. The CDR3 is CASSRTGGTSQPQHF. The DNA of the CDR3 is TGTGCCAGCAGTCGGACAGGGGGAACGAGTCAGCCCCAGCATTTT.

This chain uses TRBV7-9 with TRBJ2-2; the D is unclear. The CDR3 has 14 amino acids. The V and J ends lost 4 bases and 6 bases respectively, with 12 bases between them. The germline V gene encodes CDR1 SEHNR and CDR2 FQNEAQ (reference sequence). The CDR3 bases are TGTGCCAGCAGCTCTTTACACGGTCCCGGGGAGCTGTTTTTT. Its translation is CASSSLHGPGELFF.

The V and J genes are TRBV6-5 and TRBJ1-3; maybe TRBD1 (5 bases). The CDR3 is 15 amino acids. Germline loops: CDR1 MNHEY, CDR2 SVGAGI. V was clipped by 2 bases and J by 0 bases, with 8 bases between them. CDR3 in DNA: TGTGCCAGCAGTTACGGCGGGGGCTCTGGAAACACCATATATTTT. It is translated as CASSYGGGSGNTIYF.

The table lists this clone with a few counts. CDR3 nucleotides: TGTGCCAGCAGTTTATTGGCAGCTCAAGAGACCCAGTACTTC. Its protein is CASSLLAAQETQYF. The V gene is TRBV27, the J gene TRBJ2-5; the D is unclear. Trimming cost V 1 base and J 2 bases, with 8 bases left between them. Germline CDR1 MNHEY, CDR2 SMNVEV (reference sequence). The CDR3 length is 14 residues.

This sequence joins TRBV6-1 and TRBJ1-1; D not certain. Looked up from germline, CDR1 is MNHNS and CDR2 is SASEGT. The V and J ends lost 2 bases and 0 bases respectively, with 4 bases between them. The length of the CDR3 is 13 residues. The CDR3 DNA sequence: TGTGCCAGCAGTGAATCGCTGAACACTGAAGCTTTCTTT. This encodes CASSESLNTEAFF.

V is TRBV6-6 and J is TRBJ2-3, with D possibly TRBD2 on 6 matching bases. The CDR3 loop spans 10 amino acids. The V gene lost 6 bases and the J gene lost 10 bases, with 8 bases spanning the gap. From germline, CDR1 is MNHNY and CDR2 SVGAGI (reference sequence). CDR3 sequence (DNA): TGTGCCAGCAGCCCGGGGGCGCAGTATTTT. It specifies CASSPGAQYF.

This clone was recorded a few times. CDR3 nucleotides: TGTGCCAGTTCTCCAGGGCTTGAAGCTTTCTTT. Its protein product is CASSPGLEAFF. The chain uses TRBV7-9 and TRBJ1-1; tentative D call: TRBD1 (5 bases). The CDR3 consists of 11 residues. The germline V and J ends were trimmed by 9 bases and 7 bases, with 12 bases remaining between them. Germline CDR1 is SEHNR and CDR2 is FQNEAQ (reference sequence).

The chain recombines TRBV7-6 with TRBJ2-5; D unclear. This CDR3 is 14 amino acids long. Germline V gives CDR1 SGHVS, CDR2 FNYEAQ. Between the trimmed V and J ends, which lost 3 bases and 2 bases, there was a span of 10 bases. The CDR3 loop reads CASSLGRVQETQYF. CDR3 in DNA: TGTGCCAGCAGCTTGGGCCGGGTTCAAGAGACCCAGTACTTC.

The V gene is TRBV29-1, the J gene TRBJ2-1; TRBD2 matches at 10 bases. The CDR3 sequence is 13 residues long. After removal of 3 bases from V and 6 bases from J, the junction contained 2 bases not matched to a gene. Per germline, CDR1 SQVTM and CDR2 ANQGSEA. Here the CDR3 DNA reads TGCAGCGTTGAGGGACTAGCGACCAATGAGCAGTTCTTC. Its translation is CSVEGLATNEQFF.

The V gene is TRBV11-1, the J gene TRBJ2-7; D gene unclear. CDR3 length: 14 residues. Germline CDR1 SGHAT, CDR2 FQDESV (reference sequence). The V and J ends lost 4 bases and 2 bases respectively, with 12 bases between them. The CDR3 sequence: CASSSPPGTYEQYF. CDR3 nucleotides: TGTGCCAGCAGCTCCCCCCCCGGTACCTACGAGCAGTACTTC.

The rearrangement links TRBV4-2 to TRBJ1-2; 7 bases map to TRBD1. V lost 4 bases to trimming and J lost 4 bases; unmatched junction nucleotides: 12. This CDR3 is built from 16 residues. CDR1 is LGHNA, CDR2 YNFKEQ, per germline. Here the CDR3 reads CASSPSRTGDGYGYTF. The CDR3 DNA sequence: TGTGCCAGCAGCCCTTCCCGAACAGGGGATGGCTATGGCTACACCTTC.